These 30 T cell receptor beta chains share one sample of origin, sequenced in a study of cytomegalovirus exposure and HLA in healthy donors. A multiplex PCR was run with 60 Vbeta primers and 13 Jbeta primers. The assay was immunoSEQ multiplex PCR, and TCRdb's table has in-frame clones only and misses some. The sample contains around 150,000 clones, less than 80% of which appear only once. The sequenced sample consisted of PBMCs. These receptors came from a man aged 40-49 years in good health and CMV-seropositive.

The chain recombines TRBV7-8 with TRBJ2-3, with a weak D call TRBD2 (7 bases). Trimming took off 5 bases at V and 2 bases at J, with 23 bases between the two ends. Germline CDR1 reads SGHVS; CDR2 reads FQNEAQ. The CDR3 loop spans 18 amino acids. The CDR3 bases are TGTGCCAGCAGCGGGGGGGGCGGACTCGTCTCCCTCACAGATACGCAGTATTTT. Its translation is CASSGGGGLVSLTDTQYF.

The chain uses TRBV6-5 and TRBJ1-4; 9 bases map to TRBD1. V shed 5 bases and J 7 bases; nucleotides not matched to a gene: 2. In germline, CDR1 is MNHEY, CDR2 SVGAGI. The CDR3 spans 13 residues. The CDR3: CASSGGQGEKLFF. CDR3 nucleotide sequence: TGTGCCAGCAGTGGGGGACAGGGTGAAAAACTGTTTTTT.

This chain connects TRBV7-8 to TRBJ2-2; a possible D gene is TRBD2 (5 bases). Trimming took 3 bases from V and 7 from J, leaving 12 bases between them. The CDR3 loop spans 14 amino acids. From germline, CDR1 is SGHVS and CDR2 FQNEAQ. This CDR3 is CASSFRELYGELFF. In DNA, the CDR3 is TGTGCCAGCAGCTTTAGGGAGTTGTACGGGGAGCTGTTTTTT.

This chain uses TRBV10-3 with TRBJ2-5, with 8 bases aligning to TRBD1. Germline values: CDR1 ENHRY, CDR2 SYGVKD. The CDR3 runs 16 residues. Germline trimming cut 6 bases from V and 5 bases from J; bases unmatched to any gene: 14. In DNA, the CDR3 is TGTGCCATCAGCACCTCCAAGGGCAGGGGGCCGGAGACCCAGTACTTC. Its protein is CAISTSKGRGPETQYF.

In nucleotides, the CDR3 is TGCGCCAGCAGCTTGGGACTGATGTACACTGAAGCTTTCTTT. Translating gives CASSLGLMYTEAFF. V gene TRBV5-1 combines with J gene TRBJ1-1; no firm D call. V was shortened by 0 bases and J by 3 bases, with 9 bases between the two germline ends. Germline CDR1 is SGHRS and CDR2 is YFSETQ. The CDR3 length is 14 residues.

The V gene is TRBV27, the J gene TRBJ2-7, with a tentative D call TRBD1 (6 bases). The CDR3 spans 16 residues. CDR1 is MNHEY and CDR2 is SMNVEV in the germline V gene (reference sequence). Trimming removed 3 bases from V and 2 bases from J, with 17 bases in between. The CDR3 sequence is CASSFTGRGVPYEQYF. The CDR3 coding sequence is TGTGCCAGCAGTTTCACAGGGCGCGGCGTCCCCTACGAGCAGTACTTC.

This clone was counted a single time. The J gene is TRBJ1-3, the V gene TRBV19; D is unresolved. Trimming cost V 4 bases and J 0 bases, with 7 bases left between them. Germline lookup yields CDR1 LNHDA and CDR2 SQIVND (reference sequence). The CDR3 loop spans 14 amino acids. In DNA form, the CDR3 reads TGTGCCAGTAGTAACGGGATCTCTGGAAACACCATATATTTT. Translation gives CASSNGISGNTIYF.

The CDR3 DNA reads as TGTGCCAGCAGCTCCGGACTAGCCAACTACGAGCAGTACTTC. This translates into CASSSGLANYEQYF. The gene calls are TRBV9 and TRBJ2-7, with 8 bases aligning to TRBD2. This CDR3 contains 14 residues. Germline CDR1 is SGDLS and CDR2 is YYNGEE. Germline trimming cut 4 bases from V and 3 bases from J; bases unmatched to any gene: 6.

V and J are TRBV5-1 and TRBJ1-2; possible D gene TRBD1, 5 bases. The CDR3 extends over 14 amino acids. Trimming shortened V by 6 bases and J by 8 bases, and 20 bases separated the two germline ends. The germline CDR1 and CDR2 sequences are SGHRS and YFSETQ. As DNA, the CDR3 is TGCGCCAGCACCTTTTGGGGCAGCTCGGAAGGCTACACCTTC. Translating it yields CASTFWGSSEGYTF.

V and J are TRBV14 and TRBJ2-3; TRBD2 matches 8 bases. The CDR3 runs to 17 residues. Germline assignment: CDR1 SGHDN and CDR2 FVKESK. V shed 0 bases and J 0 bases; nucleotides not matched to a gene: 5. CDR3 sequence: CASSQDTSGPSTDTQYF. The CDR3 DNA is TGTGCCAGCAGCCAAGACACTAGCGGACCTAGCACAGATACGCAGTATTTT. The complete variable domain, with remaining parts taken from reference TRBV14 and TRBJ2-3, reads EAGVTQFPSHSVIEKGQTVTLRCDPISGHDNLYWYRRVMGKEIKFLLHFVKESKQDESGMPNNRFLAERTGGTYSTLKVQPAELEDSGVYFCASSQDTSGPSTDTQYFGPGTRLTVL.

Concerning this clone: In the same sample, other DNA sequences code for this CDR3. The J gene is TRBJ1-2, the V gene TRBV29-1, with TRBD1 as a possible D gene (6 bases). CDR3 length: 17 amino acids. CDR1 and CDR2 from the germline V gene are SQVTM and ANQGSEA. Trimming took 3 bases from V and 2 from J, leaving 22 bases between them. This CDR3 reads CSVDFRGGTGGNYGYTF. The CDR3 DNA is TGCAGCGTTGATTTCCGCGGGGGGACGGGGGGCAACTATGGCTACACCTTC.

The V call is TRBV28, the J call TRBJ1-2; D perhaps matches TRBD1 (5 bases). The CDR3 contains 12 residues. Germline CDR1 and CDR2: MDHEN and SYDVKM. Deletions cut 1 base from V and 8 bases from J, with 8 bases between. This CDR3 reads CASSLYRGGYTF. The CDR3 region has the DNA TGTGCCAGCAGTTTATATAGGGGCGGCTACACCTTC.

The genes are TRBV5-1 and TRBJ1-6, with 9 positions matching TRBD1. The J segment lost 7 bases and the V segment lost 4 bases, leaving 6 bases of the junction unmatched. The CDR3 has 15 amino acids. The germline V gene has CDR1 SGHRS and CDR2 YFSETQ. The CDR3 is CASSPAGQGNSPLHF. CDR3 DNA sequence: TGCGCCAGCAGCCCGGCCGGACAGGGGAATTCACCCCTCCACTTT.

The rearrangement joins TRBV9 to TRBJ2-3; TRBD2 aligns across 10 bases. The CDR3 is 14 residues long. The junction had 1 base not matched to a gene; V was cut back by 3 bases and J by 3 bases. Per the germline V gene, CDR1 is SGDLS and CDR2 is YYNGEE. CDR3 nucleotides: TGTGCCAGCAGCGCTAGCGGGAGAACAGATACGCAGTATTTT. It is translated as CASSASGRTDTQYF.

V and J are TRBV27 and TRBJ1-2; TRBD1 might be the D (5 bases). The CDR3 contains 14 residues. The V end was cut by 6 bases, the J end by 0 bases, with 11 bases between. CDR1 MNHEY and CDR2 SMNVEV come from the germline V gene (reference sequence). Written as DNA, the CDR3 is TGTGCCAGCAGGCAGGCAGGGACTAACTATGGCTACACCTTC. Translated, it gives CASRQAGTNYGYTF.

This chain joins TRBV4-1 and TRBJ2-7; 12 bases map to TRBD2. CDR1 is MGHRA and CDR2 is YSYEKL in the germline V gene. The CDR3 sequence is 15 residues long. With 1 base clipped from V and 7 bases from J, the junction kept 5 bases outside the gene matches. The CDR3 DNA follows: TGCGCCAGCAGCCAAGTGCCTAGCGGGAGGGAGGAGCAGTACTTC. Protein: CASSQVPSGREEQYF.

The chain uses TRBV7-2 and TRBJ1-1, with 7 bases fitting TRBD1. Germline-derived CDR1 and CDR2 are SGHTA and FQGNSA. Trimming cost V 5 bases and J 1 base; bases outside gene matches: 10. The length of the CDR3 is 16 residues. The CDR3 spells CASSPSGTVQNTEAFF. In DNA form, the CDR3 reads TGTGCCAGCAGCCCTAGCGGGACAGTTCAGAACACTGAAGCTTTCTTT.

The genes are TRBV19 and TRBJ2-2; D is unresolved. The CDR3 has 13 amino acids. Trimming shortened V by 9 bases and J by 1 base, and 9 bases separated the two germline ends. In germline, CDR1 is LNHDA, CDR2 SQIVND (reference sequence). CDR3 sequence: CASLAVNTGELFF. DNA of the CDR3: TGTGCCAGCCTCGCGGTGAACACCGGGGAGCTGTTTTTT. Based on the CDR3 plus reference TRBV19 and TRBJ2-2, the full variable domain is DGGITQSPKYLFRKEGQNVTLSCEQNLNHDAMYWYRQDPGQGLRLIYYSQIVNDFQKGDIAEGYSVSREKKESFPLTVTSAQKNPTAFYLCASLAVNTGELFFGEGSRLTVL.

The rearrangement uses TRBV29-1 and TRBJ2-2; TRBD1 matches 8 bases. With V trimmed by 6 bases and J by 4 bases, 10 bases remained unmatched. In germline, CDR1 is SQVTM, CDR2 ANQGSEA. The CDR3 spans 15 residues. DNA for the CDR3: TGCAGCGTGGGGGGTATAGACAGGGGCACCGGGGAGCTGTTTTTT. It is translated as CSVGGIDRGTGELFF.

The chain combines TRBV5-8 with TRBJ2-7, with TRBD2 as a possible D gene (7 bases). CDR1 SGHTS and CDR2 YDEGEE come from the germline V gene. The ends were cut back, 4 bases at V and 0 bases at J, with 11 bases in the middle. The CDR3 is 14 residues long. The CDR3 protein is CASSRRGPSYEQYF. The CDR3 DNA reads TGTGCCAGCAGCCGGCGGGGGCCCTCCTACGAGCAGTACTTC. The full variable domain, completed using reference TRBV5-8 and TRBJ2-7, is EAGVTQSPTHLIKTRGQQATLRCSPISGHTSVYWYQQALGLGLQFLLWYDEGEERNRGNFPPRFSGRQFPNYSSELNVNALELEDSALYLCASSRRGPSYEQYFGPGTRLTVT.

The chain uses TRBV11-2 and TRBJ2-1; 7 bases match TRBD2. J lost 6 bases, V lost 5 bases, and 7 bases had no gene match. The CDR3 totals 14 residues. Germline V gene sequence: CDR1 SGHAT, CDR2 FQNNGV. The CDR3 DNA sequence: TGTGCCAGCAGCCCCTTCGGGGGGAGCAATGAGCAGTTCTTC. It codes for CASSPFGGSNEQFF.

The chain employs TRBV10-3 and TRBJ2-7, with TRBD2 matching 11 bases. Germline CDR1 is ENHRY and CDR2 is SYGVKD. The CDR3 length is 15 residues. The V and J ends lost 6 bases and 4 bases, in that order; junction bases with no gene match: 8. The CDR3, as DNA: TGTGCCATCAGCGCTAAAACTAGCGGGAGTTACGAGCAGTACTTC. Protein product: CAISAKTSGSYEQYF.

The chain is built from TRBV28 and TRBJ2-6, with D possibly matching TRBD2 (5 bases). This CDR3 spans 18 amino acids. CDR1 and CDR2 from the germline V gene are MDHEN and SYDVKM. Trimming stripped 4 bases from V and 2 bases from J, with 18 bases between. The CDR3 loop is CASSSPRTDEPGANVLTF. The CDR3 nucleotides read TGTGCCAGCAGTTCCCCCCGGACTGACGAACCTGGGGCCAACGTCCTGACTTTC.

V and J are TRBV19 and TRBJ2-7; 11 bases line up with TRBD1. Looked up from germline, CDR1 is LNHDA and CDR2 is SQIVND (reference sequence). With V trimmed by 2 bases and J by 5 bases, 5 bases remained unmatched. CDR3 length equals 15 residues. The CDR3 sequence is CASSILDRGRDEQYF. In DNA form, the CDR3 reads TGTGCCAGTAGTATACTGGACAGGGGGCGAGACGAGCAGTACTTC.

The chain carries TRBV7-9 and TRBJ1-4; 8 bases map to TRBD1. The CDR3 length is 15 residues. V gave up 1 base and J gave up 7 bases; unmatched junction bases: 5. CDR1 and CDR2 from the germline V gene are SEHNR and FQNEAQ (reference sequence). This chain's CDR3 is CASSLVTGGGEKLFF. CDR3 bases: TGTGCCAGCAGCTTAGTCACAGGGGGAGGTGAAAAACTGTTTTTT.

The J gene is TRBJ2-3, the V gene TRBV30; unclear D gene. The CDR3 runs 15 residues. The germline V gene has CDR1 GTSNPN and CDR2 SVGIG (reference sequence). The V end was cut by 4 bases, the J end by 0 bases, with 14 bases between. Here the CDR3 DNA reads TGTGCCTGGACGCTGGGCCGATCTAGCACAGATACGCAGTATTTT. Its translation is CAWTLGRSSTDTQYF.

V is TRBV18 and J is TRBJ1-1; 7 bases agree with TRBD1. Germline V lookup: CDR1 KGHSH, CDR2 LQKENI. V dropped 5 bases and J dropped 4; count of bases not matched to a gene: 7. The CDR3 contains 14 residues. CDR3 sequence reads: CASSENRGPTEAFF. CDR3 in DNA: TGTGCCAGCTCAGAAAACAGGGGACCCACTGAAGCTTTCTTT.

The CDR3 DNA reads as TGTGCCAGCAGCCGGGGGGATCGCTCTGGAAACACCATATATTTT. Amino acids: CASSRGDRSGNTIYF. J is TRBJ1-3 and V is TRBV5-4, with D maybe TRBD1 (5 bases). Trimming stripped 4 bases from V and 0 bases from J, with 11 bases between. The germline gives CDR1 SGHNT, CDR2 YYREEE (reference sequence). This CDR3 has 15 amino acids.

Remarks on this clone: This sample also contains other DNA sequences that code for the same CDR3. The rearrangement joins TRBV6-1 to TRBJ2-1; 11 nucleotides match TRBD2. Germline V gene sequence: CDR1 MNHNS, CDR2 SASEGT. V was clipped by 3 bases and J by 3 bases; unmatched bases: 1. CDR3 length equals 15 residues. The CDR3, as DNA: TGTGCCAGCAGTGACGGGACTAGCGGCTACAATGAGCAGTTCTTC. Translated: CASSDGTSGYNEQFF.

Comment on this clone: One junction end disagrees with the germline gene, perhaps due to a read error. The J gene is TRBJ2-1, the V gene TRBV5-1; 14 bases are a match to TRBD2. Germline assignment: CDR1 SGHRS and CDR2 YFSETQ. This CDR3 is built from 13 residues. Here the CDR3 DNA reads TGCGCCAGCAGCTCCGGGACTAGCGGGAGAAGGGTCTTC. Translating it yields CASSSGTSGRRVF.